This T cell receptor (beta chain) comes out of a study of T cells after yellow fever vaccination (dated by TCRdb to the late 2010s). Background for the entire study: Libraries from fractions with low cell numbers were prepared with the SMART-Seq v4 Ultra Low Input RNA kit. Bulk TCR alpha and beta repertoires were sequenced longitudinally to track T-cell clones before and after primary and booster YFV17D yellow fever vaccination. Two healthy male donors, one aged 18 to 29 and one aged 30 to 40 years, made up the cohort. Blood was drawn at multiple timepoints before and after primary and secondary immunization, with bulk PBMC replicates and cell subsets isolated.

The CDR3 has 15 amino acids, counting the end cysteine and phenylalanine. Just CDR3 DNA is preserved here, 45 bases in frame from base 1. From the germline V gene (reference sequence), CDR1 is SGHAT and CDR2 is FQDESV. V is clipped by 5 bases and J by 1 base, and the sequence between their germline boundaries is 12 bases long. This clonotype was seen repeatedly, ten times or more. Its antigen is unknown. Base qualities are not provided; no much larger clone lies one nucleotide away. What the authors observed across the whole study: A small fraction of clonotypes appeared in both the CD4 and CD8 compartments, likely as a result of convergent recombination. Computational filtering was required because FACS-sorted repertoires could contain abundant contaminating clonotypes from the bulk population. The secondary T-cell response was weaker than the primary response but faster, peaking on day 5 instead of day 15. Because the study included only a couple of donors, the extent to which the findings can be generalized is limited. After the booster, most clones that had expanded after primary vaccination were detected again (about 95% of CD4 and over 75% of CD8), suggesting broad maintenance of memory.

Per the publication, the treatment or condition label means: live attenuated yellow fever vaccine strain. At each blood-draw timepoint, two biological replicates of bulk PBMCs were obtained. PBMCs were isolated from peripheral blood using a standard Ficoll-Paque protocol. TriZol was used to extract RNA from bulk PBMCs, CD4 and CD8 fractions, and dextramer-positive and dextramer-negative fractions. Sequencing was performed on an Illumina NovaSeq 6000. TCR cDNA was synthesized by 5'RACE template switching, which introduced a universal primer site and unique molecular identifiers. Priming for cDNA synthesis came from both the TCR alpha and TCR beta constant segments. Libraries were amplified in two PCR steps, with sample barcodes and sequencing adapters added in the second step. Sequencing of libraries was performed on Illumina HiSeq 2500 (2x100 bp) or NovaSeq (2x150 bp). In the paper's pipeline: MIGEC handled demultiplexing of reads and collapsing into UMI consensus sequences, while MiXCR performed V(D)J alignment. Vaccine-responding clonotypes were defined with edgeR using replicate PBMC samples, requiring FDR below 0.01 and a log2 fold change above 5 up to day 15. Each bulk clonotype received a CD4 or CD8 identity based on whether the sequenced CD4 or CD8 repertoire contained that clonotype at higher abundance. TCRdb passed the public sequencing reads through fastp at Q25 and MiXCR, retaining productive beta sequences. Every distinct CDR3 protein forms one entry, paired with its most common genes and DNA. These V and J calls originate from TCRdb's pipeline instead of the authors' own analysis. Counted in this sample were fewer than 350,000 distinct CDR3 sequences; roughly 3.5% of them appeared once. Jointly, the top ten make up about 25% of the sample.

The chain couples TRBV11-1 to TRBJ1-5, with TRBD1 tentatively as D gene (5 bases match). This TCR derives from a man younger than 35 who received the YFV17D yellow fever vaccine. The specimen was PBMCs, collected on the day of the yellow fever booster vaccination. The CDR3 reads CASSLPGGSNQPQHF. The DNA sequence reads TGTGCCAGCAGCCTCCCGGGGGGAAGCAATCAGCCCCAGCATTTT. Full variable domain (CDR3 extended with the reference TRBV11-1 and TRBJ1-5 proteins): EAEVAQSPRYKITEKSQAVAFWCDPISGHATLYWYRQILGQGPELLVQFQDESVVDDSQLPKDRFSAERLKGVDSTLKIQPAELGDSAMYLCASSLPGGSNQPQHFGDGTRLSIL.